The clone carrying this TCR beta chain has just a few counts. Its target is unknown. Via MiXCR, TCRdb re-called the reads, giving one row per CDR3 protein. The sample has 350,000 to 400,000 distinct CDR3 sequences; approximately 30% are singletons. This entry comes from a study of T cell repertoires in cytomegalovirus infection. The V gene's germline CDR1 is SGHTA and CDR2 FQGNSA. Trimming removed 0 bases at V and 7 bases at J, with 9 bases between. This CDR3 has 13 residues. Material: cultured PBMCs, obtained from culture after CMV antigen stimulation. The V and J genes are TRBV7-2 and TRBJ1-1, with D possibly being TRBD1 (5 bases). This receptor was identified in a human donor in good health (CMV status not recorded). Some clones in this sample may be carry-over from other donors' samples. CDR3 sequence (DNA): TGTGCCAGCAGCTTAGCTTGGGGGAATGAAGCTTTCTTT. It encodes CASSLAWGNEAFF.